This is a list of T cell receptor beta chains from one sample in a study of blood T cell repertoires in COVID-19. Sequenced by immunoSEQ multiplex PCR; TCRdb stores in-frame clones only, minus some. Of around 180,000 clones in the sample, over 75% were seen once. Sequenced input: peripheral blood. These TCRs come from a man in his 70s with active or convalescent COVID-19. The CDR3 runs from the conserved cysteine through the conserved F or W. Fields, in order: V gene, CDR3 length, CDR3 protein.

v_call: TRBV10-1; cdr3_length: 14; cdr3_aa: CASSVTSGINEQFF
v_call: TRBV7-9; cdr3_length: 14; cdr3_aa: CASSPRESVETQYF
v_call: TRBV2; cdr3_length: 14; cdr3_aa: CASSVLRADYGYTF
v_call: TRBV7-2; cdr3_length: 14; cdr3_aa: CASSSTGGDQPQHF
v_call: TRBV11-2; cdr3_length: 14; cdr3_aa: CASSPTLTGTEAFF
v_call: TRBV27; cdr3_length: 18; cdr3_aa: CASRGERTSGRNFYEQYF
v_call: TRBV18; cdr3_length: 14; cdr3_aa: CASSPRTGTDTQYF
v_call: TRBV12-5; cdr3_length: 19; cdr3_aa: CASGQSRDRGLIYNSPLHF
v_call: TRBV14; cdr3_length: 16; cdr3_aa: CASSQAGLAEGNEQFF
v_call: TRBV5-1; cdr3_length: 16; cdr3_aa: CASSFQGAFVNTEAFF
v_call: TRBV9; cdr3_length: 12; cdr3_aa: CASSAGGETQYF
v_call: TRBV2; cdr3_length: 15; cdr3_aa: CASRVGTSGINEQFF
v_call: TRBV6-5; cdr3_length: 15; cdr3_aa: CASSYSFTGNYEQYF
v_call: TRBV12-3/TRBV12-4; cdr3_length: 13; cdr3_aa: CASRLGTTDTQYF
v_call: TRBV7-6; cdr3_length: 15; cdr3_aa: CASSLVQGGNTEAFF
v_call: TRBV30; cdr3_length: 11; cdr3_aa: CAYDRGPGGTF
v_call: TRBV10-3; cdr3_length: 15; cdr3_aa: CAISTQQVTTYEQYF
v_call: TRBV4-1; cdr3_length: 17; cdr3_aa: CASSQHLARGPNQPQHF
v_call: TRBV2; cdr3_length: 12; cdr3_aa: CASSVGGNTIYF
v_call: TRBV9; cdr3_length: 17; cdr3_aa: CASSPRAGTSGRDEQFF
v_call: TRBV30; cdr3_length: 15; cdr3_aa: CAWSFREGGNQPQHF
v_call: TRBV20-1; cdr3_length: 13; cdr3_aa: CSASRTANTEAFF
v_call: TRBV2; cdr3_length: 15; cdr3_aa: CASSDTTGVGNTIYF
v_call: TRBV6-2/TRBV6-3; cdr3_length: 18; cdr3_aa: CASSSLGRLAAYQETQYF
v_call: TRBV6-5; cdr3_length: 15; cdr3_aa: CASSNQGQGNSPLHF
v_call: TRBV5-4; cdr3_length: 15; cdr3_aa: CASSFRLAGLDEQYF
v_call: TRBV2; cdr3_length: 14; cdr3_aa: CASSEWQPGEKLFF
v_call: TRBV18; cdr3_length: 16; cdr3_aa: CASSPSTGGSLGEQYF
v_call: TRBV27; cdr3_length: 14; cdr3_aa: CATHPTISNQPQHF
v_call: TRBV18; cdr3_length: 16; cdr3_aa: CASSITAGDPNEKLFF
v_call: TRBV18; cdr3_length: 15; cdr3_aa: CASSSNEPSNEKLFF
v_call: TRBV7-9; cdr3_length: 17; cdr3_aa: CASSLEWRGSSGNTIYF
v_call: TRBV5-6; cdr3_length: 14; cdr3_aa: CASRHGTGITEAFF
v_call: TRBV5-4; cdr3_length: 15; cdr3_aa: CASSEPSQGTYEQYF
v_call: TRBV6-5; cdr3_length: 15; cdr3_aa: CASSSGTTATYEQYF
v_call: TRBV5-6; cdr3_length: 13; cdr3_aa: CASSSLGNDEQYF
v_call: TRBV2; cdr3_length: 14; cdr3_aa: CASNPEGIGEKLFF
v_call: TRBV6-5; cdr3_length: 13; cdr3_aa: CASSLGRETEAFF
v_call: TRBV19; cdr3_length: 14; cdr3_aa: CASKPTGGNYGYTF
v_call: TRBV30; cdr3_length: 14; cdr3_aa: CAWTSRDGLYEQYF
v_call: TRBV11-2; cdr3_length: 13; cdr3_aa: CAWRTESTDTQYF
v_call: TRBV12-3/TRBV12-4; cdr3_length: 12; cdr3_aa: CASSLITGELFF
v_call: TRBV4-1; cdr3_length: 15; cdr3_aa: CASSHVGQGRTEAFF
v_call: TRBV29-1; cdr3_length: 14; cdr3_aa: CSVKPSRDSAEAFF
v_call: TRBV19; cdr3_length: 13; cdr3_aa: CASSPAGWDIQYF
v_call: TRBV7-3; cdr3_length: 13; cdr3_aa: CASSPTGSSPLHF
v_call: TRBV30; cdr3_length: 14; cdr3_aa: CAWKGVGANQPQHF
v_call: TRBV4-1; cdr3_length: 16; cdr3_aa: CASSQDGRAGVTEAFF
v_call: TRBV7-9; cdr3_length: 13; cdr3_aa: CASSSPSSVEQFF
v_call: TRBV30; cdr3_length: 13; cdr3_aa: CAWNRQVNTEAFF
v_call: TRBV24-1; cdr3_length: 13; cdr3_aa: CATSDRGGDEQFF
v_call: TRBV6-4; cdr3_length: 15; cdr3_aa: CASSEQGLYNSPLHF
v_call: TRBV2; cdr3_length: 14; cdr3_aa: CASSEARQGDGYTF
v_call: TRBV5-1; cdr3_length: 13; cdr3_aa: CASSLFGEDEQYF
v_call: TRBV6-2/TRBV6-3; cdr3_length: 15; cdr3_aa: CASSPLAGGSYEQYF
v_call: TRBV30; cdr3_length: 17; cdr3_aa: CAWSLLGEGRTSSPLHF
v_call: TRBV6-1; cdr3_length: 16; cdr3_aa: CASSGLDIYSNQPQHF